Listed below are T cell receptor beta chains from one sample, sequenced in a study of tumor and adjacent non-tumor tissue in lung cancer. TCRdb independently ran MiXCR on the multiplex PCR reads; one entry per CDR3 protein. Of 35,000 to 55,000 distinct CDR3 sequences in the sample, roughly two thirds were seen once. Sequencing was carried out using distant non-tumor lung tissue. The receptor set was obtained from a woman in her forties with non-small cell lung cancer. Each CDR3 is given with its conserved first and last residue. Only part of the rows carry a size: once, few, many, or a class if the clone is expanded.

>TRBV29-1|many
CSVVPQTSYGYTF
>TRBV14|NA
CASSHPDWSEAPYF
>TRBV12-3/TRBV12-4|many
CASSFKGNYEQYF
>TRBV5-1|few
CASSLTVNQTQHF
>TRBV19|NA
CASSVTGEAFF
>TRBV6-6|NA
CASNTGQKRMNYGHTF
>TRBV6-5|many
CASSYTTGGDQPQHF
>TRBV20-1|NA
CSARGYYERFF
>TRBV7-9|NA
CGSSSWTTSYGYTF
>TRBV30|NA
CALKGGSGYNEQFF
>TRBV19|few
CASSTSLGAEQYF
>TRBV6-5|NA
CASRNTWEKYF